Listed here are 17 T cell receptor beta chains from one sample, sequenced in a study of CD8 T cells in ankylosing spondylitis. Notes on the study in general: Characteristic of ankylosing spondylitis blood, it appeared, was a TCR beta motif comprising about eight highly homologous variants.

TCRdb analysed the 5' RACE reads with MiXCR anew, one entry per CDR3 protein. In the table there are more than 650,000 distinct CDR3 sequences, about 12% of which are singletons. Their target antigens are unknown. Sequencing was carried out using blood, either unsorted or a sorted T cell fraction (not recorded which). All receptors come from a male donor with ankylosing spondylitis.

The chain links TRBV6-5 to TRBJ2-2; D not certain. Germline V gene data show CDR1 as MNHEY and CDR2 as SVGAGI. The CDR3 has 14 amino acids. Trimming stripped 4 bases from V and 8 bases from J, with 14 bases between. CDR3 sequence (DNA): TGTGCCAGCAGTTTCAGTTTTGCCGAGGGGGAGCTGTTTTTT. It codes for CASSFSFAEGELFF.

This clonotype showed up just a few times. V usage is TRBV7-3 and J usage is TRBJ2-3; 8 nucleotides match TRBD2. The germline CDR1 and CDR2 sequences are SGHTA and FQGTGA. The CDR3 spans 14 residues. The V and J ends lost 3 bases and 3 bases, in that order; junction bases with no gene match: 2. CDR3 nucleotide sequence: TGTGCCAGCAGCTTGCGGGGGGTTACAGATACGCAGTATTTT. This codes for CASSLRGVTDTQYF.

This clonotype was observed a handful of times. The rearrangement links TRBV10-3 to TRBJ1-2; possible D gene TRBD1, 5 bases. Trimming stripped 7 bases from V and 1 base from J, with 10 bases between. The CDR3 has 13 amino acids. Per germline, CDR1 ENHRY and CDR2 SYGVKD. As DNA, the CDR3 is TGTGCCATCACCGGCGGGGGTAACTATGGCTACACCTTC. It translates to CAITGGGNYGYTF.

V gene TRBV28 combines with J gene TRBJ1-1, with D possibly matching TRBD1 (5 bases). V was trimmed by 1 base and J by 0 bases, leaving 15 bases between them. The germline V gene encodes CDR1 MDHEN and CDR2 SYDVKM. CDR3 length: 17 amino acids. The CDR3 is CASSLLGAPSLNTEAFF. CDR3 DNA: TGTGCCAGCAGTTTATTAGGGGCCCCCTCCCTGAACACTGAAGCTTTCTTT.

The chain combines TRBV6-1 with TRBJ2-7, with 16 bases that match TRBD2. The ends lost 6 bases at V and 3 bases at J; junction bases unmatched: 11. The CDR3 extends over 18 amino acids. Germline V lookup: CDR1 MNHNS, CDR2 SASEGT. This CDR3 reads CASSKGTSGRGRYYEQYF. The CDR3 nucleotides read TGTGCCAGCAGCAAAGGGACTAGCGGGAGGGGGAGATACTACGAGCAGTACTTC.

This clonotype was observed many times. The V call is TRBV7-2, the J call TRBJ2-1; unclear D gene. Deletions cut 5 bases from V and 3 bases from J, with 11 bases between. Germline assignment: CDR1 SGHTA and CDR2 FQGNSA. The CDR3 runs to 14 residues. The CDR3 sequence is CASSLLRHYNEQFF. DNA for the CDR3: TGTGCCAGCAGCCTCCTAAGGCACTACAATGAGCAGTTCTTC.

This clonotype was recorded at least ten times. V and J are TRBV10-2 and TRBJ2-5; either TRBD1 or TRBD2 may supply D (5 bases each). The germline V gene encodes CDR1 WSHSY and CDR2 SAAADI. V shed 8 bases and J shed 5 bases, with 15 bases lying between them. This CDR3 spans 13 amino acids. The CDR3 region is CASERREGETQYF. CDR3 DNA sequence: TGCGCCAGCGAAAGGCGAGAGGGGGAGACCCAGTACTTC.

This chain uses TRBV6-5 with TRBJ1-2; D is uncertain. The germline V and J ends were trimmed by 2 bases and 4 bases, with 11 bases remaining between them. The germline CDR1 and CDR2 sequences are MNHEY and SVGAGI. The CDR3 is 14 amino acids. CDR3 sequence reads: CASSYGFAGYGYTF. DNA of the CDR3: TGTGCCAGCAGTTACGGGTTCGCCGGCTATGGCTACACCTTC.

This clonotype has at least ten counts. The V and J genes are TRBV6-1 and TRBJ1-2; unclear D gene. Germline lookup yields CDR1 MNHNS and CDR2 SASEGT. The CDR3 length is 15 residues. V shed 6 bases and J shed 4 bases, with 18 bases lying between them. CDR3 sequence (DNA): TGTGCCAGCAGCAACGAAGGTGTCGGTACCTATGGCTACACCTTC. This sequence encodes CASSNEGVGTYGYTF.

CDR3 region: CSLTWASRSTDTQYF. DNA of the CDR3: TGCAGTCTAACTTGGGCTAGCCGGAGCACAGATACGCAGTATTTT. The chain combines TRBV20-1 with TRBJ2-3; D might be TRBD2 (5 bases). This CDR3 spans 15 amino acids. The germline CDR1 and CDR2 sequences are DFQATT and SNEGSKA (reference sequence). The ends were cut back, 8 bases at V and 0 bases at J, with 18 bases in the middle.

This clonotype has only a few counts. The CDR3 sequence is CASSSGLPNEQYF. The CDR3 region has the DNA TGTGCCAGCAGCTCGGGCCTTCCCAACGAGCAGTACTTC. The V call is TRBV7-2, the J call TRBJ2-7; no firm D call. With 4 bases removed from V and 5 bases from J, the gap between germline ends came to 12 bases. Germline assignment: CDR1 SGHTA and CDR2 FQGNSA. This CDR3 is built from 13 residues.

The rearrangement joins TRBV20-1 to TRBJ1-1, with D possibly matching TRBD1 (5 bases). Germline V gives CDR1 DFQATT, CDR2 SNEGSKA (reference sequence). V dropped 6 bases and J dropped 3 bases, with 14 bases sitting between them. The CDR3 length is 13 residues. The CDR3 nucleotides read TGCAGTGCGACGACTGGGGGGGACACTGAAGCTTTCTTT. As protein: CSATTGGDTEAFF.

This sequence joins TRBV6-5 and TRBJ1-5; D gene unclear. Trimming took off 4 bases at V and 9 bases at J, with 10 bases between the two ends. Germline assignment: CDR1 MNHEY and CDR2 SVGAGI. There are 12 residues in the CDR3. The CDR3 DNA reads as TGTGCCAGCAGTTTCCCCTTTGGGCCCCAGCATTTT. Translated: CASSFPFGPQHF.

This clonotype showed up just a few times. The chain carries TRBV6-5 and TRBJ1-1, with D perhaps TRBD1 (6 bases). Germline V gene data show CDR1 as MNHEY and CDR2 as SVGAGI. This CDR3 is 17 amino acids long. Trimming removed 3 bases from V and 8 bases from J, with 25 bases in between. The CDR3, as DNA: TGTGCCAGCAGTTATCAGGGGTCACACACCGTTTTTACCGAAGCTTTCTTT. The encoded protein is CASSYQGSHTVFTEAFF.

The CDR3, as DNA: TGCGCCAGCAGCCCCCCCGACAGGGATACGCAGTATTTT. It translates to CASSPPDRDTQYF. The chain has TRBV5-1 and TRBJ2-3; D is possibly TRBD1 (6 bases). In germline, CDR1 is SGHRS, CDR2 YFSETQ. With 4 bases removed from V and 6 bases from J, the gap between germline ends came to 12 bases. This CDR3 has 13 residues.

The genes are TRBV20-1 and TRBJ2-7; 10 nucleotides agree with TRBD2. After removal of 4 bases from V and 3 bases from J, the junction contained 3 bases not matched to a gene. This CDR3 contains 13 residues. Germline V lookup: CDR1 DFQATT, CDR2 SNEGSKA (reference sequence). The CDR3, as DNA: TGCAGTGCTATAGCTAGCGGGAGCTACGAGCAGTACTTC. This translates into CSAIASGSYEQYF.

V and J are TRBV19 and TRBJ2-1; a weak D match, TRBD1 (6 bases). The CDR3 length is 14 residues. V lost 6 bases and J 2 bases, leaving 11 bases between the germline ends. CDR1 is LNHDA and CDR2 is SQIVND in the germline V gene (reference sequence). CDR3 in DNA: TGTGCCAGTAGGCGGACAGTACCCTACAATGAGCAGTTCTTC. It is translated as CASRRTVPYNEQFF.